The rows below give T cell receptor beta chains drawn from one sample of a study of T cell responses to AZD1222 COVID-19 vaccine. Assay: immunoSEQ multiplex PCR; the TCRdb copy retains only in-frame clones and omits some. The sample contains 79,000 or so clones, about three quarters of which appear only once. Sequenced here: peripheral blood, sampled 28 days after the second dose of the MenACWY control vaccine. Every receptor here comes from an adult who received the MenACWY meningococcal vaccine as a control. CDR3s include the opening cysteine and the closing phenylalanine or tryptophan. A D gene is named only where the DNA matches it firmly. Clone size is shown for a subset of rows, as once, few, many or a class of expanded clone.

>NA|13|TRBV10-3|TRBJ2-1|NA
CAISGRDPNEQFF
TGTGCCATCAGTGGCCGCGACCCCAATGAGCAGTTCTTC
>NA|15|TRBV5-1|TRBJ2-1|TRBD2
CASSPTSGVYNEQFF
TGCGCCAGCAGCCCGACTAGCGGGGTATACAATGAGCAGTTCTTC
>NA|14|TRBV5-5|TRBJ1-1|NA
CASSLEWLGTEAFF
TGTGCCAGCAGCTTGGAGTGGTTGGGCACTGAAGCTTTCTTT
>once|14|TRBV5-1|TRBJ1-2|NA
CASSLALADNGYTF
TGCGCCAGCAGCTTGGCCCTGGCAGACAATGGCTACACCTTC
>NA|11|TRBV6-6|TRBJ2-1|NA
CATSQGIEQFF
TGTGCCACCAGTCAGGGCATTGAGCAGTTCTTC
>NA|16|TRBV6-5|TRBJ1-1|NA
CASSYSLGSTATEAFF
TGTGCCAGCAGTTACTCCCTTGGGAGCACGGCCACTGAAGCTTTCTTT
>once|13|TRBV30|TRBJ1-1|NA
CAWRNRVDTEAFF
TGTGCCTGGAGAAACAGGGTAGACACTGAAGCTTTCTTT
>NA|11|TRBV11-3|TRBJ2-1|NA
CASSYGDEQFF
TGTGCCAGCAGCTATGGGGATGAGCAGTTCTTC
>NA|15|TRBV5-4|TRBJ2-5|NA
CASSSLGGQVETQYF
TGTGCCAGCAGCTCCCTCGGGGGGCAGGTGGAGACCCAGTACTTC
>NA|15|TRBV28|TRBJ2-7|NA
CASSPQPGRLREQYF
TGTGCCAGCAGTCCCCAACCTGGACGATTAAGGGAGCAGTACTTC
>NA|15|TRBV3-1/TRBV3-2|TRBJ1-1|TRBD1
CASSHTTGGSTEAFF
TGTGCCAGCAGCCACACGACAGGGGGGAGCACTGAAGCTTTCTTT
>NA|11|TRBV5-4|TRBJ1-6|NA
CARRTDSPLHF
TGTGCCAGAAGGACAGATTCACCCCTCCACTTT
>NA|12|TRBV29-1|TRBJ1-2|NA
CSAERSRGGYTF
TGCAGCGCGGAGAGATCCAGGGGCGGCTACACCTTC
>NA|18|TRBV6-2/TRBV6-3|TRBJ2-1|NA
CASSYVISTGSSYNEQFF
TGTGCCAGCAGTTACGTGATAAGTACAGGGAGCTCCTACAATGAGCAGTTCTTC
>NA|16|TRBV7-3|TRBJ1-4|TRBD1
CASSFRDRSGEEKLFF
TGTGCCAGCAGCTTCCGGGACAGATCAGGTGAAGAAAAACTGTTTTTT
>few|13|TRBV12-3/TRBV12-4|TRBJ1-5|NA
CASSTGPDQPQHF
TGTGCCAGCAGTACAGGGCCCGATCAGCCCCAGCATTTT
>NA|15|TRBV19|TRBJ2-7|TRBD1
CASSRPGQGVNEQYF
TGTGCCAGTAGTAGACCGGGACAGGGGGTCAACGAGCAGTACTTC
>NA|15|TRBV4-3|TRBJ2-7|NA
CASSQDHSGLYEQYF
TGCGCCAGCAGCCAAGATCATTCTGGGCTCTACGAGCAGTACTTC
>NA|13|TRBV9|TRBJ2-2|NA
CASSAGATGELFF
TGTGCCAGCAGCGCCGGAGCCACCGGGGAGCTGTTTTTT
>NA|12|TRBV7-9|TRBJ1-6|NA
CASSLLKGPLHF
TGTGCCAGCAGCTTGTTGAAAGGTCCCCTCCACTTT
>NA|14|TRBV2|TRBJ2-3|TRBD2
CASSLAEWEDTQYF
TGTGCCAGCAGTCTAGCGGAGTGGGAGGATACGCAGTATTTT
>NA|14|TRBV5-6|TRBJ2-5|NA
CASSSLGREETQYF
TGTGCCAGCAGTTCACTGGGGAGAGAAGAGACCCAGTACTTC
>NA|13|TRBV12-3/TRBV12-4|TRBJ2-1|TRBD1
CASSLDRVNEQFF
TGTGCCAGCAGTTTGGACAGGGTAAATGAGCAGTTCTTC
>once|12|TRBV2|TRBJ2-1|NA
CASRGSYNEQFF
TGTGCCAGCAGGGGGAGTTACAATGAGCAGTTCTTC
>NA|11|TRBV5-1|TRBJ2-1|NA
CASSFGNEQFF
TGCGCCAGCAGCTTTGGCAATGAGCAGTTCTTC
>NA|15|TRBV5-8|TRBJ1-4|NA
CASSPRGTTNEKLFF
TGTGCCAGCAGCCCCCGGGGGACAACTAATGAAAAACTGTTTTTT
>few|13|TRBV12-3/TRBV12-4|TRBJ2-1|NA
CASRARPYNEQFF
TGTGCCTCTAGGGCCCGGCCCTACAATGAGCAGTTCTTC
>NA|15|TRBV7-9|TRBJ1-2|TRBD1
CASSLFQQGIDGYTF
TGTGCCAGCAGCTTATTCCAACAGGGGATTGATGGCTACACCTTC
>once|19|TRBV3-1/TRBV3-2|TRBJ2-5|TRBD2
CASSQEVSSSGPYQETQYF
TGTGCCAGCAGCCAAGAGGTGTCGTCTAGCGGGCCGTACCAAGAGACCCAGTACTTC
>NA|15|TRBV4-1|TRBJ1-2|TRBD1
CASSQRQQGAEGYTF
TGCGCCAGCAGCCAGCGACAACAGGGGGCGGAGGGCTACACCTTC
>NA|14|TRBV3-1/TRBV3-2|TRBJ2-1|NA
CASSLGALVNEQFF
TGTGCCAGCAGCCTCGGAGCCCTGGTCAATGAGCAGTTCTTC
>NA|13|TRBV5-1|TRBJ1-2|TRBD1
CASSPGQGSRYTF
TGCGCCAGCAGCCCGGGACAGGGGAGCCGCTACACCTTC
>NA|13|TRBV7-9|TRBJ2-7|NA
CASSSHLSHEQYF
TGTGCCAGCAGCTCTCACCTTTCCCACGAGCAGTACTTC
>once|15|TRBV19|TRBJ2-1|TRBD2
CASSISASGPNEQFF
TGTGCCAGTAGTATATCGGCTAGCGGCCCTAATGAGCAGTTCTTC
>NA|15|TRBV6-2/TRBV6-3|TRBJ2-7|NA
CASSYFGGSSYEQYF
TGTGCCAGCAGTTACTTCGGAGGGAGCTCCTACGAGCAGTACTTC
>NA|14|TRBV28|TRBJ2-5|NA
CASSPTWGVETQYF
TGTGCCAGCAGTCCAACTTGGGGGGTAGAGACCCAGTACTTC
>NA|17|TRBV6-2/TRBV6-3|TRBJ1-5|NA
CASSYSISWGSDQPQHF
TGTGCCAGCAGTTACTCGATAAGTTGGGGGTCTGATCAGCCCCAGCATTTT
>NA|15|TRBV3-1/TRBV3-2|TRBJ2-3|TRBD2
CASSHPGAGADTQYF
TGTGCCAGCAGCCACCCTGGGGCGGGAGCAGATACGCAGTATTTT
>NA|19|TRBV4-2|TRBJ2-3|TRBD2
CASSQPGTSGGPYTDTQYF
TGTGCCAGCAGCCAACCCGGGACTAGCGGGGGGCCGTACACAGATACGCAGTATTTT
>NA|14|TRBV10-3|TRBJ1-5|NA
CAISESGDNQPQHF
TGTGCCATCAGTGAGAGCGGAGACAATCAGCCCCAGCATTTT
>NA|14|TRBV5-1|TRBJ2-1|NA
CASTEGPTKDEQFF
TGCGCCAGCACCGAGGGCCCCACGAAGGATGAGCAGTTCTTC
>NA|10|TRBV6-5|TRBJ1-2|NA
CATVSTGYTF
TGTGCCACAGTCTCTACTGGCTACACCTTC
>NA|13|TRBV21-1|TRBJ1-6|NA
CASSDSGLSPLHF
TGTGCCAGCAGCGACTCGGGGCTTTCACCCCTCCACTTT
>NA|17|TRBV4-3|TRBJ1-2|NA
CASSQDRSDTAGSGYTF
TGCGCCAGCAGCCAAGACCGGTCGGACACCGCCGGTAGCGGCTACACCTTC
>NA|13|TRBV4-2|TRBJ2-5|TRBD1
CASSLGQGETQYF
TGTGCCAGCAGCCTGGGACAGGGGGAGACCCAGTACTTC
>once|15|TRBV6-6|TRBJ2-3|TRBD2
CASSYRPGGRDTQYF
TGTGCCAGCAGTTACCGCCCGGGGGGGCGGGATACGCAGTATTTT
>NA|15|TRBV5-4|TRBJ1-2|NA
CASSSNSQGFRGYTF
TGTGCCAGCAGCTCGAATTCCCAGGGGTTTCGGGGCTACACCTTC
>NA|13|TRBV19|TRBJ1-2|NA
CASSEGQSYGYTF
TGTGCCAGTAGTGAAGGACAGAGCTATGGCTACACCTTC
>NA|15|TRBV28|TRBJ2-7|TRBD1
CASSTPWTGVYEQYF
TGTGCCAGCAGCACCCCGTGGACAGGGGTGTACGAGCAGTACTTC
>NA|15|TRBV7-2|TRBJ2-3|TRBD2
CASSPLAGNTDTQYF
TGTGCCAGCAGCCCTCTAGCGGGAAACACAGATACGCAGTATTTT
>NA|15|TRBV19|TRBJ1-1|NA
CASSIKGDLNTEAFF
TGTGCCAGTAGTATTAAAGGGGACCTGAACACTGAAGCTTTCTTT
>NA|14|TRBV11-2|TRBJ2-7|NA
CASSLVSTRDEQYF
TGTGCCAGCAGCTTAGTATCCACCCGAGACGAGCAGTACTTC
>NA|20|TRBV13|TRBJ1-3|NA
CASSFSLTGPNVGSGNTIYF
TGTGCCAGCAGCTTTTCCTTGACAGGCCCAAATGTTGGTTCTGGAAACACCATATATTTT
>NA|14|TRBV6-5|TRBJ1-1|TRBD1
CASRDRAQNTEAFF
TGTGCCAGCAGGGACAGGGCCCAGAACACTGAAGCTTTCTTT
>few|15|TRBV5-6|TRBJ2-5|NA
CASSLVWTAQETQYF
TGTGCCAGCAGCTTGGTATGGACAGCCCAAGAGACCCAGTACTTC